Listed here are 22 T cell receptor beta chains from one sample, sequenced in a study of T cells in Graves' hyperthyroidism and ophthalmopathy. Authors of the study amplified TCR beta CDR3 regions from RNA transcripts. TCR CDR3 regions were first amplified by RT-PCR with HTBI primers. TCRdb used MiXCR to reprocess the multiplex PCR reads, holding one entry per CDR3 protein. The sample has 350,000 or so distinct CDR3 sequences, roughly 18% seen once. The source material was blood. These receptors were obtained from a middle-aged woman with Graves' ophthalmopathy.

This clonotype was recorded many times. The chain couples TRBV12-3 or TRBV12-4 to TRBJ1-3; D is ambiguous. The V end lost 6 bases, the J end lost 0 bases, and 12 bases lay between the germline ends. This CDR3 region has 15 residues. CDR3 nucleotide sequence: TGTGCCAGCAGCCGAAGACGGACCTCTGGAAACACCATATATTTT. Its translation: CASSRRRTSGNTIYF.

A note on this clonotype: A much larger clone differs by one base, so this may be a read error. This rearrangement joins TRBV11-2 to TRBJ2-7; D may be TRBD1 (6 bases). The CDR3 loop spans 16 amino acids. From germline, CDR1 is SGHAT and CDR2 FQNNGV. V was cut by 2 bases and J by 0 bases, with 14 bases left in between. The CDR3 nucleotides are TGTGCCAGCAGCTTATCATCAGGGGCCATCTCCTACGAGCAGTACTTC. Translation gives CASSLSSGAISYEQYF.

This clonotype was detected many times. This chain joins TRBV28 and TRBJ2-5; tentatively, D is TRBD1 or TRBD2 (5 bases each). V lost 1 base to trimming and J lost 4 bases, with 10 bases between them. CDR1 and CDR2 from the germline V gene are MDHEN and SYDVKM. The CDR3 loop spans 14 amino acids. CDR3 region: CASSLLGVGETQYF. The CDR3 DNA reads TGTGCCAGCAGTTTATTGGGGGTTGGAGAGACCCAGTACTTC.

This clonotype was seen many times. The rearrangement joins TRBV19 to TRBJ2-7; 7 bases are a match to TRBD1. The CDR3 extends over 13 amino acids. CDR1 is LNHDA, CDR2 SQIVND, per germline (reference sequence). Trimming at V came to 3 bases and at J to 3 bases, leaving 2 bases not matched to a gene. The CDR3 region is CASSMGQNYEQYF. CDR3 bases: TGTGCCAGTAGTATGGGACAGAACTACGAGCAGTACTTC. The variable domain in full, completed from reference TRBV19 and TRBJ2-7, reads DGGITQSPKYLFRKEGQNVTLSCEQNLNHDAMYWYRQDPGQGLRLIYYSQIVNDFQKGDIAEGYSVSREKKESFPLTVTSAQKNPTAFYLCASSMGQNYEQYFGPGTRLTVT.

This clonotype was seen a single time. V is TRBV19 and J is TRBJ1-5; TRBD1 aligns across 7 bases. The germline gives CDR1 LNHDA, CDR2 SQIVND (reference sequence). The V gene end was trimmed by 7 bases and the J gene end by 0 bases; junction bases not matched to a gene: 18. The CDR3 is 19 residues long. DNA of the CDR3: TGTGCCAGTATGGAGACCGGGACAGTCACGAGATATAGCAATCAGCCCCAGCATTTT. It specifies CASMETGTVTRYSNQPQHF.

At least ten counts were recorded for this clonotype. This chain joins TRBV7-9 and TRBJ1-5; D remains ambiguous. Germline assignment: CDR1 SEHNR and CDR2 FQNEAQ (reference sequence). This CDR3 contains 14 residues. Trimming removed 5 bases from V and 3 bases from J, with 11 bases in between. The chain's CDR3 is CASSRGRTNQPQHF. CDR3 coding DNA: TGTGCCAGCAGCCGCGGGAGGACCAATCAGCCCCAGCATTTT.

This clonotype was picked up many times. The chain recombines TRBV19 with TRBJ2-5, with a possible D match to TRBD1 (6 bases). The CDR3 runs to 14 residues. V lost 3 bases and J 2 bases, leaving 10 bases between the germline ends. CDR1 and CDR2 from the germline V gene are LNHDA and SQIVND (reference sequence). CDR3 bases: TGTGCCAGTAGTATGAGAGGACAGCAAGAGACCCAGTACTTC. Protein: CASSMRGQQETQYF.

In this sample, this clonotype turned up many times. The chain joins TRBV19 to TRBJ1-1, with 12 bases that match TRBD1. This CDR3 is 15 amino acids long. Trimming at V came to 7 bases and at J to 5 bases, leaving 8 bases not matched to a gene. Germline loops: CDR1 LNHDA, CDR2 SQIVND (reference sequence). The CDR3 DNA is TGTGCCAGTACCCCCGGGACAGGGGGCTATACTGAAGCTTTCTTT. This translates into CASTPGTGGYTEAFF.

This clonotype was seen ten or more times. V and J are TRBV4-1 and TRBJ2-5; D is ambiguous. Per germline, CDR1 MGHRA and CDR2 YSYEKL. The CDR3 runs to 17 residues. Trimming removed 6 bases at V and 3 bases at J, with 23 bases between. The CDR3 spells CASSTDPASGTKETQYF. The CDR3 nucleotides read TGCGCCAGCAGTACTGATCCCGCCTCGGGCACCAAAGAGACCCAGTACTTC.

This clonotype has at least ten counts. DNA of the CDR3: TGCAGCGGTGGAGAGACTATGAACACTGAAGCTTTCTTT. As protein: CSGGETMNTEAFF. This chain joins TRBV29-1 and TRBJ1-1; D gene unclear. This CDR3 contains 13 residues. Trimming left V 7 bases short and J 0 bases short, with 12 bases between. CDR1 SQVTM and CDR2 ANQGSEA come from the germline V gene. Full variable domain (missing parts from reference TRBV29-1 and TRBJ1-1): SAVISQKPSRDICQRGTSLTIQCQVDSQVTMMFWYRQQPGQSLTLIATANQGSEATYESGFVIDKFPISRPNLTFSTLTVSNMSPEDSSIYLCSGGETMNTEAFFGQGTRLTVV.

At least ten counts were recorded for this clonotype. DNA of the CDR3: TGTGCCGCCCAAGTTGCAACTAATGAAAAACTGTTTTTT. Encoded protein: CAAQVATNEKLFF. The chain recombines TRBV30 with TRBJ1-4, with no clear D. The CDR3 has 13 amino acids. Germline V gene lookup returns CDR1 GTSNPN and CDR2 SVGIG (reference sequence). Between the trimmed V and J ends, which lost 8 bases and 0 bases, there was a span of 10 bases.

This clonotype was counted at least ten times. This chain connects TRBV12-3 or TRBV12-4 to TRBJ1-2; D unclear. The V end lost 5 bases, the J end lost 3 bases, and 10 bases lay between the germline ends. The length of the CDR3 is 13 residues. CDR3 amino acids: CASSADGYYGYTF. CDR3 DNA sequence: TGTGCCAGCAGTGCCGACGGCTACTATGGCTACACCTTC.

Ten or more counts support this clonotype. The chain couples TRBV20-1 to TRBJ1-5; the D gene is possibly TRBD1 (5 bases). This CDR3 region has 17 residues. Germline loops: CDR1 DFQATT, CDR2 SNEGSKA (reference sequence). The V end lost 0 bases, the J end lost 4 bases, and 19 bases lay between the germline ends. CDR3 nucleotides: TGCAGTGCTAGAGAATCCCCCGGGACGGTTGATAATCAGCCCCAGCATTTT. Encoded protein: CSARESPGTVDNQPQHF.

This clonotype was detected many times. This chain uses TRBV29-1 with TRBJ2-5; tentatively, D is TRBD2 (6 bases). V was pared by 6 bases and J by 3 bases, with 14 bases between. Germline values: CDR1 SQVTM, CDR2 ANQGSEA. This CDR3 region has 13 residues. This CDR3 reads CSVARDLKETQYF. The DNA for the CDR3 is TGCAGCGTCGCTCGGGACTTAAAAGAGACCCAGTACTTC.

This clonotype was seen only once. This chain links TRBV2 with TRBJ2-7; D is possibly TRBD1 (5 bases). The CDR3 covers 13 residues. Trimming took 10 bases from V and 4 from J, leaving 17 bases between them. CDR1 and CDR2 (germline): SNHLY, FYNNEI. The CDR3 DNA follows: TGTGCCACCACCTCTGGCAGGGTTTACGAGCAGTACTTC. Translation gives CATTSGRVYEQYF.

This clonotype has at least ten counts. V is TRBV30 and J is TRBJ2-2; 11 bases match TRBD2. This CDR3 contains 14 residues. V gave up 4 bases and J gave up 6 bases; unmatched junction bases: 4. Germline lookup yields CDR1 GTSNPN and CDR2 SVGIG (reference sequence). CDR3 in amino acids: CAWNSGRAAGELFF. The DNA for the CDR3 is TGTGCCTGGAATAGCGGGAGGGCCGCCGGGGAGCTGTTTTTT.

The CDR3 spells CARPRNRSYEQYF. The DNA for the CDR3 is TGTGCCAGGCCCCGGAACAGATCCTACGAGCAGTACTTC. This rearrangement joins TRBV28 to TRBJ2-7, with D hard to call. The germline V gene encodes CDR1 MDHEN and CDR2 SYDVKM. Trimming took 9 bases from V and 1 from J, leaving 13 bases between them. The length of the CDR3 is 13 residues.

This clonotype has a handful of counts. V usage is TRBV12-3 or TRBV12-4 and J usage is TRBJ1-6; no firm D call. The CDR3 spans 15 residues. V was shortened by 6 bases and J by 7 bases, with 16 bases between the two germline ends. CDR3 sequence: CASSPSVRANSPLHF. CDR3 bases: TGTGCCAGCAGCCCCTCTGTCCGAGCAAATTCACCCCTCCACTTT.

This clonotype was recorded at least ten times. The chain is built from TRBV11-1 and TRBJ2-5; 13 positions agree with TRBD2. Germline assignment: CDR1 SGHAT and CDR2 FQDESV (reference sequence). This CDR3 has 17 amino acids. The V segment lost 3 bases and the J segment 5 bases; nucleotides outside the gene matches: 9. In nucleotides, the CDR3 is TGTGCCAGCAGCTTCGGACTAGCGGGAGTGGAAAGGGAGACCCAGTACTTC. Protein: CASSFGLAGVERETQYF.

In this sample, this clonotype turned up many times. This sequence joins TRBV12-3 or TRBV12-4 and TRBJ2-7, with 8 nucleotides matching TRBD1. Germline trimming cut 1 base from V and 4 bases from J; bases unmatched to any gene: 6. The CDR3 covers 15 residues. The CDR3 loop reads CASSLDGTGGYEQYF. CDR3 in DNA: TGTGCCAGCAGTTTAGACGGTACAGGGGGATACGAGCAGTACTTC.

The genes are TRBV28 and TRBJ2-7; D perhaps matches TRBD2 (7 bases). This CDR3 comprises 13 residues. Trimming shortened V by 7 bases and J by 5 bases, and 15 bases separated the two germline ends. Germline V gene lookup returns CDR1 MDHEN and CDR2 SYDVKM. The CDR3 nucleotides read TGTGCCAGCACCAGTGGGGGGGCTGACGAGCAGTACTTC. It specifies CASTSGGADEQYF.

This clonotype came up a few times. Being one base from a much bigger clone, this may be a read error. The chain has TRBV20-1 and TRBJ2-5, with 12 bases that match TRBD2. There are 15 residues in the CDR3. Per the germline V gene, CDR1 is DFQATT and CDR2 is SNEGSKA (reference sequence). The junction had 8 bases not matched to a gene; V was cut back by 5 bases and J by 4 bases. The CDR3 reads CSAGEPGLAGETQYF. DNA of the CDR3: TGCAGTGCTGGGGAGCCGGGACTAGCGGGAGAGACCCAGTACTTC.